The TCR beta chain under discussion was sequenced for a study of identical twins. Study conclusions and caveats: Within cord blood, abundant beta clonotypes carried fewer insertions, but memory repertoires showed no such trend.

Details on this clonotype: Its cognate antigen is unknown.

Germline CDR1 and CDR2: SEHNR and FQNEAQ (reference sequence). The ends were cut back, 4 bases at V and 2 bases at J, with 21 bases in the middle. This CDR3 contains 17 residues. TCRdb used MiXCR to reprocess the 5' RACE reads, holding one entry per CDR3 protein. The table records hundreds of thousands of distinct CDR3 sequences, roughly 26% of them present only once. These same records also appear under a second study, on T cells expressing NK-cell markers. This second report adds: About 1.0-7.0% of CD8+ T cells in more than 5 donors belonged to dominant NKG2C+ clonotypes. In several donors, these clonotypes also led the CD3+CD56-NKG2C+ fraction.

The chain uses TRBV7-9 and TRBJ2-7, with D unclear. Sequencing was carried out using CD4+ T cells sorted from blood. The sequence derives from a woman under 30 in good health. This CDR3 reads CASSWVWAQMVPYEQYF. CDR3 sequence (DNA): TGTGCCAGCAGCTGGGTATGGGCACAGATGGTCCCCTACGAGCAGTACTTC.